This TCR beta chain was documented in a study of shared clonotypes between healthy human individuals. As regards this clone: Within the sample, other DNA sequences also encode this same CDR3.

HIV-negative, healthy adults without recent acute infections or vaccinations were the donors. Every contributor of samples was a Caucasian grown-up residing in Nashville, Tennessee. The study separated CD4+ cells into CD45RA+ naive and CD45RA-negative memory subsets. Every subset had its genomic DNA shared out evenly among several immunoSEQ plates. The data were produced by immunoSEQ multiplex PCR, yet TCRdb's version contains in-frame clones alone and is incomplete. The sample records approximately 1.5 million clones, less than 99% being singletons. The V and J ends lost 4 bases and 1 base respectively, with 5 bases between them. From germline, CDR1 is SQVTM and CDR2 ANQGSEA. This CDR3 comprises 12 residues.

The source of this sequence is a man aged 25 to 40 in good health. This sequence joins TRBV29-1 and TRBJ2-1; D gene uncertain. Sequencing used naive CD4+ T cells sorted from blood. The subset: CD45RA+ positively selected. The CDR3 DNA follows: TGCAGCGTTGGTCAGTCCTACAATGAGCAGTTCTTC. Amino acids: CSVGQSYNEQFF.